The clone carrying this T cell receptor beta chain was recorded many times. Its antigen is still unknown. The data belong to a study of post-analysis software for immune sequencing data. Study background: The courses of disease that were included comprised relapsing-remitting, secondary progressive and progressive-relapsing multiple sclerosis.

Findings and caveats of the study: About 5 TRBV segments, including TRBV5-6, TRBV5-1 and TRBV20-1, were more frequent in patients than controls. Significantly lower normalized Chao1 diversity was seen in multiple sclerosis patients than in controls.

Unique molecular identifiers were carried by the TCR beta cDNA libraries. T cells, about 0.9 to 11 million of them, yielded about 500,000 cDNA molecules. A single record per CDR3 protein comes from TCRdb applying MiXCR to the PCR reads. Of more than 350,000 distinct CDR3 sequences detected, more than 30% appear once; the ten largest clones hold less than 8%. Losses at the gene ends were 2 bases for V and 0 bases for J; bases not matched to a gene: 8. The germline gives CDR1 SGHDT, CDR2 YYEEEE. The CDR3 consists of 17 residues. The rearrangement joins TRBV5-6 to TRBJ2-7; 10 bases agree with TRBD2. This sequence originates from a girl under 10 years old with multiple sclerosis. The sequenced sample consisted of blood. This chain's CDR3 is CASSFSASGRNSYEQYF. CDR3 sequence (DNA): TGTGCCAGCAGCTTTTCGGCTAGCGGGAGAAACTCCTACGAGCAGTACTTC.